The rows below give T cell receptor beta chains drawn from one sample of a study of cytomegalovirus exposure and HLA in healthy donors. TCRdb's copy holds only in-frame clones and misses some; the assay was immunoSEQ multiplex PCR. The repertoire consists of under 150,000 clones, with around 78% occurring once and the leading ten covering 1.5%. Input material: PBMCs. The origin of the receptors is a man in his forties or fifties in good health and CMV-seronegative. The conserved cysteine and the conserved F or W are not part of the CDR3 here.

TRBV29-1	SVGGGLPEQF
TRBV28	ASSLGASGGAGETQY
TRBV9	ASSVAPGNEQF
TRBV5-1	ASRGTGGPNEKLF
TRBV4-3	ASSQDSGTGGYEQY
TRBV27	ATADSLENEQY
TRBV28	ASSLRENYEQY
TRBV6-6	ASSTRDRGLADTQY
TRBV7-9	ASSQDFSYEQY
TRBV27	ASSGLAGGLYQETQY
TRBV7-6	ASSRRSATAEKEQF
TRBV6-1	ASSGGTGTHEKLF
TRBV7-6	ASSAGQGNNEQF
TRBV9	ASSVADRGFNGYT
TRBV7-9	ASSSRQVGETQY
TRBV28	ASSFKPQQVGWDSPLH
TRBV7-2	ASSLGTGDPLGYT
TRBV7-2	ASSFQANTEAF
TRBV5-4	ASSRDSAWTQY
TRBV14	ASSPSAGTFYEQY
TRBV11-2	ASSPGTGGGYTQY
TRBV5-6	ASSPGGGTGELF
TRBV5-4	ASSLGQVDYGYT
TRBV25-1	ASSDYLAGRETQY
TRBV11-2	ASSLVADQPQH
TRBV6-5	ASSRLAGESNEQF
TRBV5-1	ASSLGLAGAANEQF
TRBV5-5	ASIQYRVPGRV
TRBV4-3	ASSQGYDREGYEQY
TRBV5-1	ASSSDRDTEAF
TRBV2	ASSSSGQGLTEQY
TRBV12-5	ASGQGLASYNEQF
TRBV7-2	ASSHRGSAVYNEQF
TRBV27	ASSLGAGVGTEAF
TRBV29-1	SVELGEENYEQY
TRBV5-8	ASNGGGAWSEAF
TRBV5-8	ASSFRQDQETQY
TRBV6-5	ASRTRDRAYEQY
TRBV7-2	ASSSMGFRDRYNEQF
TRBV18	ASSGQKGTNEKLF
TRBV4-1	ASSQVPAGAYEQY
TRBV5-1	ASSFGTSGRFPYEQY
TRBV29-1	SVTTGGTDTQY
TRBV18	ASSPQSQETQY
TRBV6-1	ASSDQSRAYSNQPQH
TRBV5-4	ASSLDSGSVDNEQF